This TCR beta chain was documented in a study of neurological immune-mediated disorders. Study outcomes and limitations: CDR3 amino acid sequences found in expanded clones were never shared across subjects, suggesting private repertoires in all groups.

This clonotype has a count of ten or more. Its antigen is unknown. cDNA synthesis was performed by 5'RACE with 10-nucleotide random UMIs. From the 5' RACE reads, TCRdb called clonotypes with MiXCR, one entry per CDR3 protein. The profile shows 60,000 to 70,000 distinct CDR3 sequences, over 5% of them singletons. Unsorted libraries were generated from 2 million PBMCs. These cells had been stored in RNAlater at -80 C. V lost 4 bases to trimming and J lost 7 bases; unmatched junction nucleotides: 9. CDR3 length: 16 amino acids. The germline CDR1 and CDR2 sequences are SGHRS and YFSETQ. Sequencing was performed on PBMCs. The V and J genes are TRBV5-1 and TRBJ1-4, with 11 bases matching TRBD1. The sequence derives from a human donor with multiple sclerosis. The donor label of this sample is uncertain. CDR3 residues: CASSTGQGARSEKLFF. CDR3 nucleotide sequence: TGCGCCAGCAGCACCGGACAGGGGGCGAGATCTGAAAAACTGTTTTTT.